Listed below are T cell receptor beta chains from one sample, sequenced in a study of T cells in Graves' hyperthyroidism and ophthalmopathy. MiXCR was run by TCRdb on the multiplex PCR reads, yielding one entry per CDR3 protein. The sample holds approximately 720,000 distinct CDR3 sequences, roughly a sixth seen once. Specimen: blood. Receptors originate from a woman aged 45-65 years with Graves' hyperthyroidism that later progressed to Graves' ophthalmopathy. Each CDR3 is given with its conserved first and last residue. The D gene is left open where the match is weak. A clone size is listed for some rows: how often the clone was seen (once, few, many), or a class if it is expanded.

v_call	d_call	clone_size	j_call	cdr3_aa	cdr3_nt
TRBV6-1	-	-	TRBJ1-4	CASSELAASEKLFF	TGTGCCAGCAGTGAACTGGCAGCATCCGAAAAACTGTTTTTT
TRBV6-4	TRBD1	few	TRBJ1-2	CASRSGDRDNYGYTF	TGTGCCAGCAGGAGCGGGGACAGGGATAACTATGGCTACACCTTC
TRBV9	TRBD1	many	TRBJ1-1	CASSARRDSTYEAFF	TGTGCCAGCAGCGCCCGCAGGGACAGCACATATGAAGCTTTCTTT
TRBV7-2	-	many	TRBJ1-1	CASSLDSGRSTEAFF	TGTGCCAGCAGCTTAGACTCTGGAAGGAGCACTGAAGCTTTCTTT
TRBV6-1	TRBD2	many	TRBJ2-3	CASSSSGGRTDTQYF	TGTGCCAGCAGTTCCAGCGGGGGGCGTACAGATACGCAGTATTTT
TRBV5-4	-	few	TRBJ2-3	CASISTHNTQYF	TGTGCCAGCATCTCGACTCATAATACGCAGTATTTT
TRBV2	-	few	TRBJ1-3	CASSAQGPGNAIYF	TGTGCCAGCAGTGCGCAGGGTCCCGGAAACGCCATATATTTT
TRBV12-3/TRBV12-4	TRBD1	few	TRBJ1-1	CASRATGGVTEAFF	TGTGCCAGCAGAGCCACAGGGGGCGTGACTGAAGCTTTCTTT
TRBV9	-	few	TRBJ1-3	CASSVGPDSGNTIYF	TGTGCCAGCAGCGTAGGTCCGGACTCTGGAAACACCATATATTTT
TRBV3-1	-	-	TRBJ1-5	CASSQVLDNQPQHF	TGTGCCAGCAGCCAAGTTCTCGACAATCAGCCCCAGCATTTT
TRBV5-1	TRBD1	-	TRBJ2-2	CASSFRDRRDTGELFF	TGCGCCAGCAGCTTCCGGGACAGGAGGGACACCGGGGAGCTGTTTTTT
TRBV7-2	TRBD1	-	TRBJ1-3	CASSPWDRGLTGNTIYF	TGTGCCAGCAGCCCGTGGGACAGGGGGCTTACTGGAAACACCATATATTTT
TRBV20-1	-	many	TRBJ1-2	CSASPQVYGYTF	TGCAGTGCTAGTCCCCAGGTCTATGGCTACACCTTC
TRBV30	-	many	TRBJ2-7	CAWKVGGIYEQYF	TGTGCCTGGAAGGTAGGAGGGATCTACGAGCAGTACTTC
TRBV12-3/TRBV12-4	-	many	TRBJ1-3	CASSLGEFYGNTIYF	TGTGCCAGCAGTTTAGGGGAGTTCTACGGAAACACCATATATTTT
TRBV2	-	many	TRBJ1-2	CASSKSVIINYGYTF	TGTGCCAGCAGCAAGAGCGTAATAATAAACTATGGCTACACCTTC
TRBV3-1	TRBD2	many	TRBJ2-1	CASRYTSGGGNEQFF	TGTGCCAGCAGATATACTAGCGGGGGGGGCAATGAGCAGTTCTTC
TRBV4-2	-	few	TRBJ2-1	CASSQASLSSYNEQFF	TGTGCCAGCAGCCAAGCTAGCCTCAGCTCCTACAATGAGCAGTTCTTC
TRBV20-1	-	many	TRBJ1-1	CSARGPSLDITEAFF	TGCAGTGCTAGGGGACCCAGCCTGGACATCACTGAAGCTTTCTTT
TRBV20-1	TRBD1	many	TRBJ1-3	CSASRDRAGNTIYF	TGCAGTGCAAGCCGGGACAGGGCTGGAAACACCATATATTTT
TRBV14	-	many	TRBJ2-7	CASSQLAVTYEQYF	TGTGCCAGCAGCCAACTCGCGGTAACCTACGAGCAGTACTTC
TRBV2	-	many	TRBJ2-1	CASSDRESGVDEQFF	TGTGCCAGCAGTGACCGGGAGTCAGGTGTTGATGAGCAGTTCTTC
TRBV4-1	-	many	TRBJ1-1	CASSQDLVAEAFF	TGCGCCAGCAGCCAAGATCTTGTAGCTGAAGCTTTCTTT
TRBV18	-	-	TRBJ2-6	CASSPTDTFSGANVLTF	TGTGCCAGCTCACCAACGGACACCTTCTCTGGGGCCAACGTCCTGACTTTC
TRBV12-3/TRBV12-4	-	-	TRBJ2-1	CASSGQPSSYNEQFF	TGTGCCAGCAGTGGACAGCCGAGCTCCTACAATGAGCAGTTCTTC
TRBV19	-	-	TRBJ2-2	CASMRDMNTGELFF	TGTGCCAGTATGCGTGACATGAACACCGGGGAGCTGTTTTTT
TRBV9	-	-	TRBJ1-2	CASSRGRVDYGYTF	TGTGCCAGCAGCCGAGGGAGGGTTGACTATGGCTACACCTTC
TRBV7-9	-	-	TRBJ1-5	CASSLGSGERQPQHF	TGTGCCAGCAGCTTAGGTTCCGGGGAACGTCAGCCCCAGCATTTT